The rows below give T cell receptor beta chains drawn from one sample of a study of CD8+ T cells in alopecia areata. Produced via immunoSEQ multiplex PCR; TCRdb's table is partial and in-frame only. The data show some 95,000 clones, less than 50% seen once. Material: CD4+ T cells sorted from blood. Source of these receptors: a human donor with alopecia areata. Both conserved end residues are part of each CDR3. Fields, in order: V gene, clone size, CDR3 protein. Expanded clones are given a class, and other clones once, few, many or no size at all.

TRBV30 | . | CAWAQGGYQETQYF
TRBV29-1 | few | CSAEEGLNTEAFF
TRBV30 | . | CAWSVLRTGGASFF
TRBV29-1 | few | CSVEVGGLGETQYF
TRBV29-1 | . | CSAITVLLRAEQFF
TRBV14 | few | CASSQDTRLSNTGELFF
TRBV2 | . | CASSDGTEAFF
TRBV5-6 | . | CASSLGQGVTYEQYF
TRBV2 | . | CASSEETGAGANVLTF
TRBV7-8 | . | CASSPTRRAGANVLTF
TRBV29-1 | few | CSVDWPSGETQYF
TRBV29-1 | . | CSGTSGEQFF
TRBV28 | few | CASSRSYYEQYF
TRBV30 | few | CAWSPISFYGYTF
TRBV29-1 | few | CSAPRWGSQNTEAFF
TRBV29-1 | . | CSVVRLINTGELFF
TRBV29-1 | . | CSAEGGGSSTDTQYF
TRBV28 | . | CASATGGSSTGELFF
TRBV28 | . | CASSPKQGNQPQHF
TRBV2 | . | CASRGPTIKQYF
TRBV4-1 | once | CASSQVEGRVLGF
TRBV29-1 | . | CSVNTDYNEQFF
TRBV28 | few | CASSLQGRSNQPQHF
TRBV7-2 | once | CAPSSGANVLTF
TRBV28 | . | CASSLQGRLGYTF
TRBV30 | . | CAWSVGEVNTEAFF
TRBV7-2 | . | CASSPGRTSGGKQFF
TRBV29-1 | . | CSVGGGNYGYTF
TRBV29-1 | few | CSVEGTPSSYEQYF
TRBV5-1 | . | CASSLGLAKNIQYF
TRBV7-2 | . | CASSFGPGRGLETQYF
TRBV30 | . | CAWDGNTEAFF
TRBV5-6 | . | CASSLVAGYGYTF
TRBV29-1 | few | CSVEEGSGQTQYF
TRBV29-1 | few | CSVEGTGPHEQYF
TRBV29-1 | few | CSVRTWGNTEAFF
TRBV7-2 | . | CASSLQGPNYGYTF
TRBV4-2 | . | CASSQASGKETQYF
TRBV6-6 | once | CASSGQGRLNQPQHF
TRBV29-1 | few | CSVGNRQTYEQYF
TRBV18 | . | CASSPDRLNTGELFF
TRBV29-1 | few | CSVEDLPDSNTF
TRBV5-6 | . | CASSPGNRASHEQYF
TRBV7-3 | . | CASSFSNREEQFF
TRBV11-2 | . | CASAQQATYEQYF
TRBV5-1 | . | CASSPGGTFNTGELFF
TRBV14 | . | CASSQEILAGRETQYF